The next 16 T cell receptor beta chains were all read from a single sample in a study of blood T cell repertoires in COVID-19. TCRdb's copy holds only in-frame clones and misses some; the assay was immunoSEQ multiplex PCR. The sample holds fewer than 250,000 clones; roughly 79% are singletons and the top ten take approximately 9%. Material for sequencing was PBMCs or T cells enriched from blood (not recorded which). The receptor set was obtained from a woman between 50 and 59 years old with acute COVID-19.

V usage is TRBV6-6 and J usage is TRBJ2-7; TRBD1 aligns across 9 bases. The CDR3 extends over 15 amino acids. J gave up 4 bases and V 6 bases, and 10 bases lay outside the gene matches. Germline-derived CDR1 and CDR2 are MNHNY and SVGAGI (reference sequence). The CDR3 sequence: CASRPGQGGFYEQYF. DNA for the CDR3: TGTGCCAGCAGACCGGGACAGGGCGGGTTTTACGAGCAGTACTTC.

This clone was detected once. The chain combines TRBV5-6 with TRBJ2-7, with a tentative D call TRBD1 (6 bases). Germline CDR1 and CDR2: SGHDT and YYEEEE. The V end lost 1 base, the J end lost 1 base, and 9 bases lay between the germline ends. CDR3 length equals 14 residues. The CDR3: CASSLTGISYEQYF. The CDR3 DNA is TGTGCCAGCAGCTTGACAGGGATTTCCTACGAGCAGTACTTC.

The rearrangement links TRBV19 to TRBJ1-1, with D unclear. This CDR3 is built from 13 residues. Per germline, CDR1 LNHDA and CDR2 SQIVND (reference sequence). The V end lost 5 bases, the J end lost 8 bases, and 15 bases lay between the germline ends. The CDR3 region has the DNA TGTGCCAGTAGTCCAATTCCGGTCGGGGAAGCTTTCTTT. Its translation is CASSPIPVGEAFF.

The chain has TRBV11-3 and TRBJ2-1, with 8 bases aligning to TRBD2. The V segment lost 5 bases and the J segment 1 base; nucleotides outside the gene matches: 10. The germline V gene encodes CDR1 SGHNT and CDR2 YENEEA. This CDR3 has 17 amino acids. CDR3 sequence reads: CASSPTSGGRSYNEQFF. CDR3 DNA sequence: TGTGCCAGCAGCCCAACCTCTGGCGGGAGGTCCTACAATGAGCAGTTCTTC.

V gene TRBV18 combines with J gene TRBJ1-6, with D tentatively TRBD1 (6 bases). The germline gives CDR1 KGHSH, CDR2 LQKENI. The CDR3 runs 15 residues. With 2 bases removed from V and 7 bases from J, the gap between germline ends came to 12 bases. This CDR3 reads CASSPTQGRNSPLHF. The CDR3 bases are TGTGCCAGCTCACCAACTCAGGGGCGGAATTCACCCCTCCACTTT.

This chain links TRBV27 with TRBJ2-7; 15 bases align to TRBD2. With V trimmed by 6 bases and J by 2 bases, 8 bases remained unmatched. This CDR3 has 17 amino acids. Germline values: CDR1 MNHEY, CDR2 SMNVEV (reference sequence). The CDR3, as DNA: TGTGCCAGCAGACCCGGGACTAGCGGGAGGCTCACCTACGAGCAGTACTTC. Its protein is CASRPGTSGRLTYEQYF.

The chain carries TRBV7-3 and TRBJ1-1; D is possibly TRBD1 (5 bases). V was pared by 8 bases and J by 0 bases, with 10 bases between. CDR3 length: 13 amino acids. Germline lookup yields CDR1 SGHTA and CDR2 FQGTGA. The chain's CDR3 is CASSVRVNTEAFF. The CDR3 bases are TGTGCCAGCTCCGTCAGGGTGAACACTGAAGCTTTCTTT.

The chain joins TRBV28 to TRBJ2-4; 9 nucleotides line up with TRBD1. Trimming took 6 bases from V and 0 from J; bases not matched to a gene: 9. This CDR3 is built from 17 residues. Germline CDR1 MDHEN, CDR2 SYDVKM. The CDR3, as DNA: TGTGCCAGCAGCCCCTCGGGACAGGGTTTAGCCAAAAACATTCAGTACTTC. This translates into CASSPSGQGLAKNIQYF.

The CDR3 DNA is TGTGCCAGCAGCCTAGCGGGGGGGCCTAGGGATGAGCAGTTCTTC. It encodes CASSLAGGPRDEQFF. This chain joins TRBV13 and TRBJ2-1; 12 bases map to TRBD2. Germline CDR1 is PRHDT and CDR2 is FYEKMQ (reference sequence). V gave up 5 bases and J gave up 8 bases; unmatched junction bases: 7. CDR3 size: 15 residues.

In this sample, this clone turned up a few times. The chain is built from TRBV5-8 and TRBJ1-1; D gene uncertain. CDR3 size: 15 residues. Germline assignment: CDR1 SGHTS and CDR2 YDEGEE. V gave up 1 base and J gave up 4 bases, with 14 bases separating them. This CDR3 is CASSLYGVGRTEAFF. The CDR3 region has the DNA TGTGCCAGCAGCTTGTACGGGGTCGGTCGCACTGAAGCTTTCTTT. Complete variable domain (other parts from reference TRBV5-8 and TRBJ1-1): EAGVTQSPTHLIKTRGQQATLRCSPISGHTSVYWYQQALGLGLQFLLWYDEGEERNRGNFPPRFSGRQFPNYSSELNVNALELEDSALYLCASSLYGVGRTEAFFGQGTRLTVV.

The genes are TRBV19 and TRBJ2-1; 7 bases line up with TRBD1. The CDR3 extends over 16 amino acids. The germline V gene encodes CDR1 LNHDA and CDR2 SQIVND (reference sequence). V was clipped by 4 bases and J by 2 bases; unmatched bases: 8. DNA of the CDR3: TGTGCCAGTAGTACCCCCCGGCAGGGGGCCTACAATGAGCAGTTCTTC. Translating gives CASSTPRQGAYNEQFF.

The gene calls are TRBV10-3 and TRBJ1-6, with D possibly being TRBD1 (6 bases). Germline V gives CDR1 ENHRY, CDR2 SYGVKD. The CDR3 is 15 amino acids. Trimming took 0 bases from V and 8 from J, leaving 11 bases between them. Written as DNA, the CDR3 is TGTGCCATCAGTGAGTCACAGGGTTCGGATTCACCCCTCCACTTT. Encoded protein: CAISESQGSDSPLHF.

The chain couples TRBV19 to TRBJ1-1, with D maybe TRBD1 (6 bases). Per germline, CDR1 LNHDA and CDR2 SQIVND (reference sequence). Trimming took 5 bases from V and 0 from J, leaving 13 bases between them. The CDR3 extends over 15 amino acids. CDR3 sequence (DNA): TGTGCCAGTAGTCGTTCAGGGACATTGAACACTGAAGCTTTCTTT. It is translated as CASSRSGTLNTEAFF.

The chain combines TRBV28 with TRBJ1-4; 8 nucleotides match TRBD1. CDR3 length equals 15 residues. The V gene end was trimmed by 4 bases and the J gene end by 3 bases; junction bases not matched to a gene: 4. Germline values: CDR1 MDHEN, CDR2 SYDVKM. The CDR3 DNA is TGTGCCAGCAGTTCCCAACAGGGGGCTAATGAAAAACTGTTTTTT. It codes for CASSSQQGANEKLFF.

This clone appeared a single time. CDR3 nucleotides: TGTGCCAGCAGCTTAGGGGGACAGGGGTTAGAGCCCCAGCATTTT. Protein: CASSLGGQGLEPQHF. The genes are TRBV7-2 and TRBJ1-5; the match to TRBD1 covers 10 bases. This CDR3 spans 15 amino acids. V lost 1 base to trimming and J lost 8 bases; unmatched junction nucleotides: 5. Germline values: CDR1 SGHTA, CDR2 FQGNSA.

The sample holds one count of this clone. The chain has TRBV5-4 and TRBJ1-6; 8 nucleotides match TRBD1. The CDR3 is 17 residues long. Germline V gives CDR1 SGHNT, CDR2 YYREEE (reference sequence). V shed 5 bases, J shed 2 bases, and the junction held 9 bases outside the gene matches. CDR3 sequence: CASSLGQGGPYNSPLHF. The DNA for the CDR3 is TGTGCCAGCAGTCTAGGACAGGGTGGACCCTATAATTCACCCCTCCACTTT.